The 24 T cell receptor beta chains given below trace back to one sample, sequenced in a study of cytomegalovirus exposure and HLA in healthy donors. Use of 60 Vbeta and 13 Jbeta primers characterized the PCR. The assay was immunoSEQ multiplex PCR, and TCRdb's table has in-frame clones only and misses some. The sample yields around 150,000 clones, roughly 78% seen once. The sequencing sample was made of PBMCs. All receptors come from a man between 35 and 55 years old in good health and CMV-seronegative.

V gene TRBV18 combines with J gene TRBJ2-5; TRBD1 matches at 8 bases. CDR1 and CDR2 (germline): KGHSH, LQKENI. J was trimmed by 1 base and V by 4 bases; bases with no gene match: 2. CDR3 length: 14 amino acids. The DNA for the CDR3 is TGTGCCAGCTCACTGGACAGGGTCCAAGAGACCCAGTACTTC. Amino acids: CASSLDRVQETQYF.

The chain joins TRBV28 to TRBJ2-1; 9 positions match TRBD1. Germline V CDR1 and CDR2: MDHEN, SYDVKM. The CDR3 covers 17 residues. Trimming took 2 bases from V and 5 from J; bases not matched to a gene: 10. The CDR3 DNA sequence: TGTGCCAGCAGTTTACGCCAGGGGACAGGGTTGGACAATGAGCAGTTCTTC. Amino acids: CASSLRQGTGLDNEQFF.

CDR3 residues: CASSQTSGGQYF. The CDR3 nucleotides are TGTGCCAGCAGCCAGACTAGCGGTGGGCAGTACTTC. This chain uses TRBV7-2 with TRBJ2-7; the match to TRBD2 covers 9 bases. The CDR3 contains 12 residues. Germline lookup yields CDR1 SGHTA and CDR2 FQGNSA. Trimming removed 5 bases from V and 9 bases from J; junction bases left unmatched: 5.

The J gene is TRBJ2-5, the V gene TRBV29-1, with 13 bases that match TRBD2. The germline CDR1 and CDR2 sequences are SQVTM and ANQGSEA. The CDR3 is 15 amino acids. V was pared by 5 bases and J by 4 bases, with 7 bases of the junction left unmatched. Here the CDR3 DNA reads TGCAGCGTTCTACTAGCGGGAGGGCCCCCAGAGACCCAGTACTTC. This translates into CSVLLAGGPPETQYF.

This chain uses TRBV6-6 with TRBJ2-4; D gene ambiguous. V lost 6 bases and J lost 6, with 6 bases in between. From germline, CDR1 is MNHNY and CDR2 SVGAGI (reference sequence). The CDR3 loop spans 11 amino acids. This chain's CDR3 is CASSERNIQYF. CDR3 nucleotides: TGTGCCAGCAGCGAGCGAAACATTCAGTACTTC.

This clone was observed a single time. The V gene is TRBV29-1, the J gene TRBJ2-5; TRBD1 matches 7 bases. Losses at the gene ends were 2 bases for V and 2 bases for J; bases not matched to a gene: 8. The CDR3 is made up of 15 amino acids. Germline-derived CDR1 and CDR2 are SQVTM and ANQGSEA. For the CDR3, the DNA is TGCAGCGTTGAACGAGGGACAGCCCAACAAGAGACCCAGTACTTC. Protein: CSVERGTAQQETQYF.

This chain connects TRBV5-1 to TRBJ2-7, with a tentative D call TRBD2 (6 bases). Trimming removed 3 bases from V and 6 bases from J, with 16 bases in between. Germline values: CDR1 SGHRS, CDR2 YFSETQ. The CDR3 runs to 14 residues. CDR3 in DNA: TGCGCCAGCAGCTCCGGACGGAGGGGTGGCGAGCAGTACTTC. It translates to CASSSGRRGGEQYF.

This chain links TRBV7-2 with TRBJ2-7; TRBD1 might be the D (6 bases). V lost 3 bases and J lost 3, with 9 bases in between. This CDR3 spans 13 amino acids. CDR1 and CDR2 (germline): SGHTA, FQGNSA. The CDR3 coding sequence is TGTGCCAGCAGCTTCGGACAGAACTACGAGCAGTACTTC. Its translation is CASSFGQNYEQYF. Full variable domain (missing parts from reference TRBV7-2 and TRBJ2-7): GAGVSQSPSNKVTEKGKDVELRCDPISGHTALYWYRQSLGQGLEFLIYFQGNSAPDKSGLPSDRFSAERTGGSVSTLTIQRTQQEDSAVYLCASSFGQNYEQYFGPGTRLTVT.

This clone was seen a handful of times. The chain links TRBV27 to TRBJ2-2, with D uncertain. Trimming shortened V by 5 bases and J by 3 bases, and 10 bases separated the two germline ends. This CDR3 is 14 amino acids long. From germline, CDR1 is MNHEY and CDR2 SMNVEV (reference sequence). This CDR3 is CASSPARDTGELFF. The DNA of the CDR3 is TGTGCCAGCAGTCCTGCCCGAGACACCGGGGAGCTGTTTTTT.

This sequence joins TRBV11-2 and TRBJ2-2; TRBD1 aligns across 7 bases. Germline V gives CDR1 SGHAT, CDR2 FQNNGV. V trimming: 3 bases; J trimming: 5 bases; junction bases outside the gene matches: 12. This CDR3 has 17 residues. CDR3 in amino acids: CASSFVKGAVGTGELFF. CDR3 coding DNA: TGTGCCAGCAGCTTTGTGAAGGGGGCAGTAGGGACCGGGGAGCTGTTTTTT. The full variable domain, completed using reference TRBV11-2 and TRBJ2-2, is EAGVAQSPRYKIIEKRQSVAFWCNPISGHATLYWYQQILGQGPKLLIQFQNNGVVDDSQLPKDRFSAERLKGVDSTLKIQPAKLEDSAVYLCASSFVKGAVGTGELFFGEGSRLTVL.

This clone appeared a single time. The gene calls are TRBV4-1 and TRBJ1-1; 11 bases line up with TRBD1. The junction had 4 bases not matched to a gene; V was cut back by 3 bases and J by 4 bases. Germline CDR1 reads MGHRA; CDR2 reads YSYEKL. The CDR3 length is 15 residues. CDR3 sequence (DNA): TGCGCCAGCAGCCAGGCGGGACAGGGGGTCACTGAAGCTTTCTTT. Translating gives CASSQAGQGVTEAFF.

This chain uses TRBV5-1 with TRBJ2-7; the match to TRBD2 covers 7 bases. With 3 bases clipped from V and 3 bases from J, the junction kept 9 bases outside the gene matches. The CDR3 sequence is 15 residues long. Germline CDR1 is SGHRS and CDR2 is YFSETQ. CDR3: CASSSAGVAGYEQYF. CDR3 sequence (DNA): TGCGCCAGCAGCTCCGCGGGAGTAGCTGGCTACGAGCAGTACTTC.

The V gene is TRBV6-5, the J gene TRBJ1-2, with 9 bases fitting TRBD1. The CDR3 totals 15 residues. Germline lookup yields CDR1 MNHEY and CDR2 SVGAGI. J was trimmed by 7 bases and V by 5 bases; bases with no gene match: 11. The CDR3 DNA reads TGTGCCAGCAGTCACCGGGACAGGGTTCTCACTGGCTACACCTTC. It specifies CASSHRDRVLTGYTF.

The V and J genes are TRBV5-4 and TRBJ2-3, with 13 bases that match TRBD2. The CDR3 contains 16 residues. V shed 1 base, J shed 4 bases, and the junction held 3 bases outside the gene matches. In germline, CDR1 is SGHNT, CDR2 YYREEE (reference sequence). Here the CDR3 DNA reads TGTGCCAGCAGCTTGAAGGGACTAGCGGGATCAGATACGCAGTATTTT. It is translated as CASSLKGLAGSDTQYF.

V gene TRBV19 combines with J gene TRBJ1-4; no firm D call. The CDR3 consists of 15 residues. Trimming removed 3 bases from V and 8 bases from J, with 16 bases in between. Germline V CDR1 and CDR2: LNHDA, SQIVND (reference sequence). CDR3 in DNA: TGTGCCAGTAGTATCCCTCGGGTCTCGGGGGAAAAACTGTTTTTT. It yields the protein CASSIPRVSGEKLFF.

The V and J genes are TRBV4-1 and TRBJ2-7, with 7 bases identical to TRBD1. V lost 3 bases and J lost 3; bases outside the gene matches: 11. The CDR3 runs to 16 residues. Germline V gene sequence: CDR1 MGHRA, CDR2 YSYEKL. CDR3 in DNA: TGCGCCAGCAGCCAGGACAGGCTGCAGAAGGGCTACGAGCAGTACTTC. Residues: CASSQDRLQKGYEQYF.

CDR3 in DNA: TGTGCCAGCAGAGAGCGGACAGCTAGCTCCTACGAGCAGTACTTC. Residues: CASRERTASSYEQYF. The chain has TRBV2 and TRBJ2-7, with a weak D call TRBD1 (6 bases). V gave up 6 bases and J gave up 0 bases, with 15 bases separating them. Germline V CDR1 and CDR2: SNHLY, FYNNEI. The CDR3 spans 15 residues.

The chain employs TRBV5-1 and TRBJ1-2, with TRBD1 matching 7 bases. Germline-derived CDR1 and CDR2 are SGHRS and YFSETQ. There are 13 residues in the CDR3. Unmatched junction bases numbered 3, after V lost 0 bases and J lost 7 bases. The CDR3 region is CASSLEAGGGYTF. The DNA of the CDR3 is TGCGCCAGCAGCTTGGAGGCAGGGGGTGGCTACACCTTC.

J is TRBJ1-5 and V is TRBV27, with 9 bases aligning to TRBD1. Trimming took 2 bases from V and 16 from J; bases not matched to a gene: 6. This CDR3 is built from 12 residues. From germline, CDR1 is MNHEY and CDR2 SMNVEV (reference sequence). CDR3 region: CASSLPGQGLHF. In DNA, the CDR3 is TGTGCCAGCAGTTTACCGGGACAGGGCCTTCATTTT.

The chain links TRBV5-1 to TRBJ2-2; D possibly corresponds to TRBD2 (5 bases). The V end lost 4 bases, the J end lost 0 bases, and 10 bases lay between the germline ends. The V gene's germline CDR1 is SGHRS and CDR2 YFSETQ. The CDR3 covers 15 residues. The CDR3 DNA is TGCGCCAGCAGCCCGAGCGGAGCGAACACCGGGGAGCTGTTTTTT. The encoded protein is CASSPSGANTGELFF.

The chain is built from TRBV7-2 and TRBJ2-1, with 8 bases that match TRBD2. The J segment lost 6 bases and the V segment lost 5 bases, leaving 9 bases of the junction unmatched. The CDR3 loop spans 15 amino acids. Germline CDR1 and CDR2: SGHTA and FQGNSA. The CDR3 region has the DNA TGTGCCAGCAGCCCCCGGGAGGGCCTCTCCAATGAGCAGTTCTTC. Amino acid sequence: CASSPREGLSNEQFF.

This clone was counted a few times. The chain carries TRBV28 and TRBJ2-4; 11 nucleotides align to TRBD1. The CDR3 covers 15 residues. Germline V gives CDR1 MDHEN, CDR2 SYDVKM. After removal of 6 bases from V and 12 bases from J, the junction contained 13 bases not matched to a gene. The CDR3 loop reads CASSYTGTGGHSQYF. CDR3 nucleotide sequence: TGTGCCAGCAGCTACACCGGGACAGGGGGTCACAGTCAGTACTTC.

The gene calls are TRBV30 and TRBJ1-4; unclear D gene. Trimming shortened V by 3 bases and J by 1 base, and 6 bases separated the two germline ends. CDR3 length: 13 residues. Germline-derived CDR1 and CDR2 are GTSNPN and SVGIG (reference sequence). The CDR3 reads CAWRRGTNEKLFF. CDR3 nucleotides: TGTGCCTGGAGGCGGGGAACTAATGAAAAACTGTTTTTT. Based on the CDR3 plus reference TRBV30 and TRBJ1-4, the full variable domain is SQTIHQWPATLVQPVGSPLSLECTVEGTSNPNLYWYRQAAGRGLQLLFYSVGIGQISSEVPQNLSASRPQDRQFILSSKKLLLSDSGFYLCAWRRGTNEKLFFGSGTQLSVL.

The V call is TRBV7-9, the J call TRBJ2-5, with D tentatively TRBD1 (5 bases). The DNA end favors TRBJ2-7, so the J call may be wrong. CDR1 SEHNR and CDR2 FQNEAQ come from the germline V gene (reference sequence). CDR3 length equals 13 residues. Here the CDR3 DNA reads TGTGCCACGTGGGGCCCATACTCCTACGAGCAGTACTTC. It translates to CATWGPYSYEQYF.